The rows below give T cell receptor beta chains drawn from one sample of a study of STAT3 mutations in large granular lymphocyte leukemia. The table came from immunoSEQ multiplex PCR; TCRdb's copy has only in-frame clones and leaves some out. The data contain 30,000 to 45,000 clones, approximately 90% of them singletons. What was sequenced was PBMCs. These TCRs come from a human donor with T large granular lymphocyte leukemia. Some clones in this sample may be carry-over from other donors' samples. Each CDR3 is given with its conserved first and last residue. A D gene is named only where the DNA matches it firmly. A clone size is listed for some rows: how often the clone was seen (once, few, many), or a class if it is expanded.

V gene: TRBV27; D gene: TRBD2; clone size: .; J gene: TRBJ2-3; CDR3 DNA: TGTGCCAGCAGTTTCAAACTAGCGGGAAACACAGATACGCAGTATTTT; CDR3 protein: CASSFKLAGNTDTQYF
V gene: TRBV6-5; D gene: .; clone size: .; J gene: TRBJ1-1; CDR3 DNA: TGTGCCAGCAGTCAGCGGACGCCTAACACTGAAGCTTTCTTT; CDR3 protein: CASSQRTPNTEAFF
V gene: TRBV2; D gene: TRBD1; clone size: .; J gene: TRBJ1-2; CDR3 DNA: TGTGCCAGCAGTGATGGACAGGGGGTTCGTGGCTACACCTTC; CDR3 protein: CASSDGQGVRGYTF
V gene: TRBV9; D gene: .; clone size: .; J gene: TRBJ1-2; CDR3 DNA: TGTGCCAGCAGCGCCTTAGTAGATGGCTACACCTTC; CDR3 protein: CASSALVDGYTF
V gene: TRBV28; D gene: TRBD1; clone size: .; J gene: TRBJ1-6; CDR3 DNA: TGTGCCAGCAGTCCAGGGGGCGGGGCCTTGGCCGCCCTCCACTTT; CDR3 protein: CASSPGGGALAALHF
V gene: TRBV7-8; D gene: .; clone size: .; J gene: TRBJ1-6; CDR3 DNA: TGTGCCAGCAGCTCCCGCAGGGGCAGCGTTTTAGGCTCACCCCTCCACTTT; CDR3 protein: CASSSRRGSVLGSPLHF
V gene: TRBV5-1; D gene: .; clone size: .; J gene: TRBJ1-5; CDR3 DNA: TGCGCCAGCAGCTTGGACGGGGGGAATACCCAGCCCCAGCATTTT; CDR3 protein: CASSLDGGNTQPQHF
V gene: TRBV2; D gene: .; clone size: .; J gene: TRBJ2-1; CDR3 DNA: TGTGCCAGCACTCTTCTAGAAAACAATGAGCAGTTCTTC; CDR3 protein: CASTLLENNEQFF
V gene: TRBV6-1; D gene: .; clone size: .; J gene: TRBJ2-7; CDR3 DNA: TGTGCCAGCAGTATCTACGAGCAGTACTTC; CDR3 protein: CASSIYEQYF
V gene: TRBV5-4; D gene: .; clone size: .; J gene: TRBJ1-1; CDR3 DNA: TGTGCCAGCAGCCTTCGAGTAACAAGATCAGGGGTGGGGACTGAAGCTTTCTTT; CDR3 protein: CASSLRVTRSGVGTEAFF
V gene: TRBV7-2; D gene: .; clone size: .; J gene: TRBJ1-5; CDR3 DNA: TGTGCCAGCAGCTTACAGGGTAGGGGCAATCAGCCCCAGCATTTT; CDR3 protein: CASSLQGRGNQPQHF
V gene: TRBV27; D gene: .; clone size: once; J gene: TRBJ2-3; CDR3 DNA: TGTGCCAGCAGTTTACTAGCTGCAGATACGCAGTATTTT; CDR3 protein: CASSLLAADTQYF
V gene: TRBV5-1; D gene: .; clone size: .; J gene: TRBJ2-7; CDR3 DNA: TGCGCCAGCAGCCGTCGCGACGGAGCCGAGGAGCAGTACTTC; CDR3 protein: CASSRRDGAEEQYF
V gene: TRBV5-1; D gene: .; clone size: .; J gene: TRBJ2-2; CDR3 DNA: TGCGCCAGCAGACTGGCCGGGGAGCTGTTTTTT; CDR3 protein: CASRLAGELFF
V gene: TRBV29-1; D gene: .; clone size: .; J gene: TRBJ1-2; CDR3 DNA: TGCAGCGTTGAGGCCGGGGCCTATGGCTACACCTTC; CDR3 protein: CSVEAGAYGYTF
V gene: TRBV7-2; D gene: .; clone size: few; J gene: TRBJ1-2; CDR3 DNA: TGTGCCAGCAGCCTCTCGGGGGACTATGGCTACACCTTC; CDR3 protein: CASSLSGDYGYTF
V gene: TRBV27; D gene: .; clone size: .; J gene: TRBJ2-3; CDR3 DNA: TGTGCCAGCAGTTTTACACTAGCCTCCTCCAATACGCAGTATTTT; CDR3 protein: CASSFTLASSNTQYF
V gene: TRBV5-1; D gene: TRBD1; clone size: .; J gene: TRBJ1-6; CDR3 DNA: TGCGCCAGCAGCACGGACAGGGGACGGAATTCACCCCTCCACTTT; CDR3 protein: CASSTDRGRNSPLHF
V gene: TRBV14; D gene: TRBD1; clone size: once; J gene: TRBJ1-1; CDR3 DNA: TGTGCCAGCAGCCACGGGGGACAGGGGGCTGAAGCTTTCTTT; CDR3 protein: CASSHGGQGAEAFF
V gene: TRBV5-1; D gene: .; clone size: .; J gene: TRBJ1-1; CDR3 DNA: TGCGCCAGCAGCTTGAGCAGAGGGGCCAACACTGAAGCTTTCTTT; CDR3 protein: CASSLSRGANTEAFF
V gene: TRBV4-1; D gene: .; clone size: once; J gene: TRBJ1-2; CDR3 DNA: TGCGCCAGCACCCGAGGTACAGGGAAAGGGTATGGCTACACCTTC; CDR3 protein: CASTRGTGKGYGYTF
V gene: TRBV11-2; D gene: .; clone size: .; J gene: TRBJ1-1; CDR3 DNA: TGTGCCAGCAGCTTACGCCCCAGGGACAACACTGAAGCTTTCTTT; CDR3 protein: CASSLRPRDNTEAFF
V gene: TRBV5-6; D gene: TRBD1; clone size: .; J gene: TRBJ1-2; CDR3 DNA: TGTGCCAGCAGCTGGAGCGACAGGGGATATGGCTACACCTTC; CDR3 protein: CASSWSDRGYGYTF
V gene: TRBV15; D gene: .; clone size: few; J gene: TRBJ1-2; CDR3 DNA: TGTGCCACCAGCAGAGACACTCAGGCAGGGGGCTACACCTTC; CDR3 protein: CATSRDTQAGGYTF
V gene: TRBV11-2; D gene: TRBD2; clone size: .; J gene: TRBJ2-1; CDR3 DNA: TGTGCCAGCAGCGCTACTAGCGGGGGGAGTGAGCAGTTCTTC; CDR3 protein: CASSATSGGSEQFF
V gene: TRBV30; D gene: .; clone size: .; J gene: TRBJ2-3; CDR3 DNA: TGTGCCTGGAGTGACGGAATCACAGATACGCAGTATTTT; CDR3 protein: CAWSDGITDTQYF
V gene: TRBV6-6; D gene: TRBD1; clone size: .; J gene: TRBJ1-2; CDR3 DNA: TGTGCCAGCAGCAGACAGGGGAATATCAGTGGCTACACCTTC; CDR3 protein: CASSRQGNISGYTF
V gene: TRBV27; D gene: .; clone size: .; J gene: TRBJ2-2; CDR3 DNA: TGTGCCAGCAGTACCCGGAACGGGGAGCTGTTTTTT; CDR3 protein: CASSTRNGELFF
V gene: TRBV28; D gene: TRBD2; clone size: .; J gene: TRBJ2-2; CDR3 DNA: TGTGCCACCGCCGGGCCCGGGGGGAACGGGGAGCTGTTTTTT; CDR3 protein: CATAGPGGNGELFF
V gene: TRBV19; D gene: .; clone size: .; J gene: TRBJ2-2; CDR3 DNA: TGTGCCAGTAGTATAGGAGGGGCTGGCACCGGGGAGCTGTTTTTT; CDR3 protein: CASSIGGAGTGELFF
V gene: TRBV6-5; D gene: TRBD1; clone size: .; J gene: TRBJ1-2; CDR3 DNA: TGTGCCAGCAGTTATAACACAGGGGGAGGCTACACCTTC; CDR3 protein: CASSYNTGGGYTF
V gene: TRBV7-8; D gene: .; clone size: once; J gene: TRBJ1-1; CDR3 DNA: TGTGCCAGCAGCTTAGTCAACAGCCCGAACACTGAAGCTTTCTTT; CDR3 protein: CASSLVNSPNTEAFF
V gene: TRBV10-3; D gene: TRBD1; clone size: .; J gene: TRBJ2-3; CDR3 DNA: TGTGCCATCAGGACGCAGGGACAGGGGATTGATACGCAGTATTTT; CDR3 protein: CAIRTQGQGIDTQYF
V gene: TRBV5-1; D gene: .; clone size: .; J gene: TRBJ2-4; CDR3 DNA: TGCGCCAGCAGCTTCGGGACGTTACACTCCGAAGACATTCAGTACTTC; CDR3 protein: CASSFGTLHSEDIQYF
V gene: TRBV28; D gene: TRBD2; clone size: .; J gene: TRBJ2-3; CDR3 DNA: TGTGCCAGCACCTCGGGGACTAGCGGGGGCGGGGATACGCAGTATTTT; CDR3 protein: CASTSGTSGGGDTQYF
V gene: TRBV28; D gene: .; clone size: once; J gene: TRBJ2-1; CDR3 DNA: TGTGCCAGCAGCCGACAGTTTAGTGAGCAGTTCTTC; CDR3 protein: CASSRQFSEQFF
V gene: TRBV14; D gene: TRBD1; clone size: .; J gene: TRBJ1-2; CDR3 DNA: TGTGCCAGCAGCCCGAGACAGGGCCATGGCTACACCTTC; CDR3 protein: CASSPRQGHGYTF
V gene: TRBV6-5; D gene: .; clone size: few; J gene: TRBJ2-1; CDR3 DNA: TGTGCCACCAGCAGGGCGAATGAGCAGTTCTTC; CDR3 protein: CATSRANEQFF
V gene: TRBV7-2; D gene: TRBD1; clone size: .; J gene: TRBJ1-1; CDR3 DNA: TGTGCCAGCAGCTCCTATAATACAGGGGCGGCTTTCTTT; CDR3 protein: CASSSYNTGAAFF
V gene: TRBV7-9; D gene: .; clone size: .; J gene: TRBJ1-1; CDR3 DNA: TGTGCCAGCAGCCAAGGGACAATGAACACTGAAGCTTTCTTT; CDR3 protein: CASSQGTMNTEAFF
V gene: TRBV7-9; D gene: .; clone size: .; J gene: TRBJ2-5; CDR3 DNA: TGTGCCAGCAGCTTAGCATCCCAAGAGACCCAGTACTTC; CDR3 protein: CASSLASQETQYF
V gene: TRBV5-1; D gene: .; clone size: once; J gene: TRBJ2-3; CDR3 DNA: TGCGCCAGCAGCTTGGGGGACGGCGGCACAGATACGCAGTATTTT; CDR3 protein: CASSLGDGGTDTQYF
V gene: TRBV10-3; D gene: .; clone size: .; J gene: TRBJ2-6; CDR3 DNA: TGTGCCATCAGGGATGCTGGGGCCAACGTCCTGACTTTC; CDR3 protein: CAIRDAGANVLTF
V gene: TRBV7-9; D gene: TRBD1; clone size: .; J gene: TRBJ2-1; CDR3 DNA: TGTGCCAGCAGCCAATTCTTACAGGGGGCTTCCTACAATGAGCAGTTCTTC; CDR3 protein: CASSQFLQGASYNEQFF
V gene: TRBV18; D gene: .; clone size: .; J gene: TRBJ2-5; CDR3 DNA: TGTGCCAGCTCACCACAACAAGAGACCCAGTACTTC; CDR3 protein: CASSPQQETQYF
V gene: TRBV28; D gene: TRBD1; clone size: .; J gene: TRBJ1-2; CDR3 DNA: TGTGCCAGCAGTTGGGGGACAGGACACTATGGCTACACCTTC; CDR3 protein: CASSWGTGHYGYTF
V gene: TRBV11-2; D gene: .; clone size: .; J gene: TRBJ2-3; CDR3 DNA: TGTGCCAGCAGCTTAGAGTCCTACAGTTCCACAGATACGCAGTATTTT; CDR3 protein: CASSLESYSSTDTQYF
V gene: TRBV6-6; D gene: .; clone size: .; J gene: TRBJ1-5; CDR3 DNA: TGTGCCAGCAGCCCAGGGAAGGGGAATCAGCCCCAGCATTTT; CDR3 protein: CASSPGKGNQPQHF
V gene: TRBV18; D gene: .; clone size: .; J gene: TRBJ2-7; CDR3 DNA: TGTGCCAGCTCACAGGGGCAGAACTACGAGCAGTACTTC; CDR3 protein: CASSQGQNYEQYF